A selection of T cell receptor beta chains follows, all from one sample in a study of T cells in Graves' hyperthyroidism and ophthalmopathy. TCRdb reprocessed the multiplex PCR reads with MiXCR, giving one entry per CDR3 protein. The sample consists of 350,000 to 450,000 distinct CDR3 sequences, over 12% of them appearing once. The sample taken for sequencing was blood. All receptors come from a man between 45 and 60 years old with Graves' ophthalmopathy. The CDR3 runs from the conserved cysteine through the conserved F or W. The D gene is left open where the match is weak. Where a row states a size, it is once, few, many or the class of an expanded clone; other rows omit it.

d_call	v_call	clone_size	j_call	cdr3_aa	cdr3_nt
NA	TRBV20-1	many	TRBJ2-5	CSAPGGAGETQYF	TGCAGTGCTCCAGGGGGGGCCGGGGAGACCCAGTACTTC
NA	TRBV12-3/TRBV12-4	many	TRBJ2-7	CASSLKNYEQYF	TGTGCCAGCAGTTTAAAAAACTACGAGCAGTACTTC
TRBD1	TRBV4-2	NA	TRBJ1-1	CASSPRGQGLTEAFF	TGTGCCAGCAGCCCCCGCGGACAGGGTTTGACTGAAGCTTTCTTT
TRBD1	TRBV10-3	NA	TRBJ1-1	CAINPTGMNTEAFF	TGTGCCATCAACCCGACAGGGATGAACACTGAAGCTTTCTTT
TRBD2	TRBV9	many	TRBJ2-7	CASSVASGDSYEQYF	TGTGCCAGCAGCGTAGCTAGCGGGGATTCCTACGAGCAGTACTTC
NA	TRBV4-1	few	TRBJ2-6	CASSLVYGGANVLTF	TGCGCCAGCAGCCTAGTGTATGGTGGGGCCAACGTCCTGACTTTC
TRBD2	TRBV18	few	TRBJ2-1	CASSPPTSGSRNEQFF	TGTGCCAGCTCACCACCGACTAGCGGGAGCAGGAATGAGCAGTTCTTC
TRBD1	TRBV18	many	TRBJ2-7	CASSPGTGGIYEQYF	TGTGCCAGCTCACCAGGGACAGGGGGCATTTACGAGCAGTACTTC
NA	TRBV20-1	NA	TRBJ1-4	CSARDPSRAVEKLFF	TGCAGTGCTAGAGATCCGTCGCGGGCAGTAGAAAAACTGTTTTTT
TRBD1	TRBV19	NA	TRBJ2-7	CATNGPGQGVYEQYF	TGTGCCACCAACGGACCGGGACAGGGGGTGTACGAGCAGTACTTC